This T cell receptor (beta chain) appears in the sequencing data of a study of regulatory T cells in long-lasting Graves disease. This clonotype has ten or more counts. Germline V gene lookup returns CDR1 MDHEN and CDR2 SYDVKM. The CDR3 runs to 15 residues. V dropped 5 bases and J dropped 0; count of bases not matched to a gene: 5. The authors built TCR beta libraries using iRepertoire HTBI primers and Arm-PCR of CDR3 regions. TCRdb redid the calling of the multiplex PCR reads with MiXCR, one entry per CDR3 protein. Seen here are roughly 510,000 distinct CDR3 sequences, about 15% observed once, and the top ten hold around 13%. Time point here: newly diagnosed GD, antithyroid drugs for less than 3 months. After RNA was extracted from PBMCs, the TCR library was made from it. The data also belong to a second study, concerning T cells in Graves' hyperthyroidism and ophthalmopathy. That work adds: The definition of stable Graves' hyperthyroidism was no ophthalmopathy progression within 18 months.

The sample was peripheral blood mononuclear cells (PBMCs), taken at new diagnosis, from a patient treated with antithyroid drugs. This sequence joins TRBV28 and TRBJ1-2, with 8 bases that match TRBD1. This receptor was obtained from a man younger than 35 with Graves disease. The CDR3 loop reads CASSTPGGANYGYTF. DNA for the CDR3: TGTGCCAGCAGTACCCCAGGGGGCGCTAACTATGGCTACACCTTC.